This T cell receptor beta chain is from a study of blood T cell repertoires in COVID-19. At the level of the study: COVID-19 samples collected from the United States, Italy and Spain covered acute and convalescent phases. In each case, the material was cDNA or gDNA derived from T cells, B-cell-depleted T cells, or PBMCs.

During active infection, Seattle patients enrolled and were then monitored through disease. The authors' processing: For nucleated cells, counts were estimated from reference gene primer amplification. The method was immunoSEQ multiplex PCR; TCRdb's version includes in-frame clones alone and lacks a portion of them. The V and J calls and clone size are taken from that table; D and trimming were inferred from the DNA. The sample yields approximately 280,000 clones, approximately 84% seen once. This receptor was obtained from a human donor with COVID-19, enrolled during active disease. The donor label of this sample is uncertain. Source material: peripheral blood.

The CDR3 DNA is TGTGCCAGCAGCGGGGCATTCCATCTGGGGGAGCTGTTTTTT. Protein sequence: CASSGAFHLGELFF. The chain carries TRBV9 and TRBJ2-2; D is unclear. Per germline, CDR1 SGDLS and CDR2 YYNGEE. V shed 3 bases and J shed 8 bases, with 14 bases lying between them. The CDR3 contains 14 residues.